These 13 T cell receptor beta chains originate from one sample sequenced in a study of post-analysis software for immune sequencing data. Findings and limits, study-wide: TRBV segments more frequent in patients than in controls numbered five and included TRBV5-6, TRBV5-1 and TRBV20-1.

TCR beta cDNA libraries had unique molecular identifiers. TCRdb called the PCR reads again in MiXCR, with one record for every CDR3 protein. The data contain over 700,000 distinct CDR3 sequences, around 27% of them singletons. These receptors are not linked to any known antigen. The sample was blood. The receptors derive from a girl aged 5-17 years with multiple sclerosis.

This clonotype was found a few times. This chain joins TRBV12-3 or TRBV12-4 and TRBJ1-6, with a tentative D call TRBD1 (6 bases). Trimming pared 1 base from V and 8 bases from J, leaving 9 bases between. The CDR3 has 14 amino acids. The CDR3 is CASSLEGGHSPLHF. The DNA of the CDR3 is TGTGCCAGCAGTTTAGAAGGGGGACATTCACCCCTCCACTTT.

This clonotype was observed many times. The V call is TRBV20-1, the J call TRBJ2-7, with 8 bases fitting TRBD1. The ends lost 6 bases at V and 4 bases at J; junction bases unmatched: 14. This CDR3 comprises 15 residues. In germline, CDR1 is DFQATT, CDR2 SNEGSKA (reference sequence). The CDR3 here is CSAPSRAGGRYEQYF. The CDR3 DNA follows: TGCAGTGCCCCAAGCAGGGCAGGGGGCAGGTACGAGCAGTACTTC.

In this sample, this clonotype turned up a few times. The J gene is TRBJ2-1, the V gene TRBV27, with 7 bases fitting TRBD1. From germline, CDR1 is MNHEY and CDR2 SMNVEV (reference sequence). The CDR3 length is 12 residues. Trimming cost V 10 bases and J 4 bases; bases outside gene matches: 4. The CDR3 spells CATGQDYNEQFF. CDR3 nucleotide sequence: TGTGCCACAGGACAGGATTACAATGAGCAGTTCTTC.

The rearrangement links TRBV15 to TRBJ2-7, with 7 bases fitting TRBD2. The length of the CDR3 is 15 residues. V gave up 0 bases and J gave up 3 bases; unmatched junction bases: 5. In germline, CDR1 is LNHNV, CDR2 YYDKDF (reference sequence). CDR3 amino acids: CATSRDRGVGYEQYF. In nucleotides, the CDR3 is TGTGCCACCAGCAGAGATCGGGGGGTTGGCTACGAGCAGTACTTC.

This clonotype has only a few counts. The CDR3: CSAPPPGTGREKLFF. The DNA of the CDR3 is TGCAGTGCTCCCCCACCCGGGACAGGGAGGGAAAAACTGTTTTTT. This chain uses TRBV20-1 with TRBJ1-4, with 9 nucleotides matching TRBD1. The germline V gene encodes CDR1 DFQATT and CDR2 SNEGSKA (reference sequence). J was trimmed by 8 bases and V by 5 bases; bases with no gene match: 12. This CDR3 spans 15 amino acids.

To note about this clonotype: Relative to the germline gene, one junction end is altered; a read error may explain this. This chain connects TRBV29-1 to TRBJ2-1; the D is unclear. Per the germline V gene, CDR1 is SQVTM and CDR2 is ANQGSEA. The CDR3 covers 12 residues. DNA of the CDR3: TGCAGCTTCCGAACGTTCGGATTAGAGCGGTTCTTC. Translated, it gives CSFRTFGLERFF.

The V call is TRBV28, the J call TRBJ1-1; D is ambiguous. Germline values: CDR1 MDHEN, CDR2 SYDVKM. Trimming removed 5 bases at V and 1 base at J, with 11 bases between. The length of the CDR3 is 14 residues. DNA of the CDR3: TGTGCCAGCAGTCTCCACACCACGAACACTGAAGCTTTCTTT. It is translated as CASSLHTTNTEAFF.

The CDR3 bases are TGCAGCGTCCTAAACAGGGTAGAGACTGAAGCTTTCTTT. It specifies CSVLNRVETEAFF. This sequence joins TRBV29-1 and TRBJ1-1; D perhaps matches TRBD1 (6 bases). V was pared by 6 bases and J by 5 bases, with 16 bases between. Per the germline V gene, CDR1 is SQVTM and CDR2 is ANQGSEA. The CDR3 totals 13 residues.

This sequence joins TRBV7-9 and TRBJ2-7, with a possible D match to TRBD2 (6 bases). Trimming stripped 3 bases from V and 3 bases from J, with 21 bases between. Germline V gene lookup returns CDR1 SEHNR and CDR2 FQNEAQ (reference sequence). The CDR3 runs to 17 residues. The CDR3 region is CASSFSERASGHYEQYF. CDR3 sequence (DNA): TGTGCCAGCAGCTTCTCAGAGCGGGCCAGCGGACACTACGAGCAGTACTTC.

The CDR3 reads CASSFIEGSYNEQFF. DNA of the CDR3: TGTGCCAGCAGTTTCATCGAGGGCTCCTACAATGAGCAGTTCTTC. The V and J genes are TRBV27 and TRBJ2-1, with a possible D match to TRBD2 (5 bases). CDR3 length: 15 residues. CDR1 is MNHEY and CDR2 is SMNVEV in the germline V gene (reference sequence). V lost 3 bases, J lost 0 bases, and 9 bases lay in between.

The genes are TRBV28 and TRBJ2-5; D may match TRBD1 or TRBD2 (5 bases each). Germline V CDR1 and CDR2: MDHEN, SYDVKM. Trimming shortened V by 6 bases and J by 0 bases, and 11 bases separated the two germline ends. There are 14 residues in the CDR3. CDR3 sequence (DNA): TGTGCCAGCAGGGACCGGGACGACCAAGAGACCCAGTACTTC. It translates to CASRDRDDQETQYF.

The rearrangement joins TRBV28 to TRBJ1-1; D might be TRBD1 (5 bases). The CDR3 sequence is 11 residues long. Germline CDR1 and CDR2: MDHEN and SYDVKM. V gave up 2 bases and J gave up 10 bases, with 8 bases separating them. CDR3 sequence reads: CASSLGRGAFF. The DNA for the CDR3 is TGTGCCAGCAGTTTAGGAAGGGGAGCTTTCTTT.

V usage is TRBV12-3 or TRBV12-4 and J usage is TRBJ2-1; no reliable D call. The CDR3 loop spans 15 amino acids. Trimming shortened V by 5 bases and J by 2 bases, and 13 bases separated the two germline ends. The CDR3 is CASSPFSQPYNEQFF. CDR3 DNA: TGTGCCAGCAGTCCATTTAGCCAGCCCTACAATGAGCAGTTCTTC.